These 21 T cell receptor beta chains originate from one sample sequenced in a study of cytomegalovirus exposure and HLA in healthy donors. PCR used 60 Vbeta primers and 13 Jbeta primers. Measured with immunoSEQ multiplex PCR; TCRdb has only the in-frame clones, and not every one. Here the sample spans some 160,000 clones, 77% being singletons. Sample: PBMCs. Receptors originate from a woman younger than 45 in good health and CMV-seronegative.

Written as DNA, the CDR3 is TGTGCCAGCACCCCGATAATCGGCGCGGTCCCGGGAGGCTACACCTTC. As protein: CASTPIIGAVPGGYTF. The V and J genes are TRBV6-6 and TRBJ1-2; D gene uncertain. This CDR3 is built from 16 residues. Germline V gene data show CDR1 as MNHNY and CDR2 as SVGAGI (reference sequence). V was shortened by 7 bases and J by 8 bases, with 26 bases between the two germline ends.

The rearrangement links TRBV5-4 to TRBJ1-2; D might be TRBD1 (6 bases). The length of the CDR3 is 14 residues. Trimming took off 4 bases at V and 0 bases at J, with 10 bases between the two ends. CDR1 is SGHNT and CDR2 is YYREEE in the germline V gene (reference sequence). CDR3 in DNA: TGTGCCAGCAGCCGGACAGTAGCTAACTATGGCTACACCTTC. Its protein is CASSRTVANYGYTF.

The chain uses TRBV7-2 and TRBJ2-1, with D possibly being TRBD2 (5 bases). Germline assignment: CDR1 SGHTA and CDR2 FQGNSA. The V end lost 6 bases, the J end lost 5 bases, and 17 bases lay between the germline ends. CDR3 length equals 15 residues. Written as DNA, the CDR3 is TGTGCCAGCAGACCTAGCTATCCCGTTAACAATGAGCAGTTCTTC. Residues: CASRPSYPVNNEQFF.

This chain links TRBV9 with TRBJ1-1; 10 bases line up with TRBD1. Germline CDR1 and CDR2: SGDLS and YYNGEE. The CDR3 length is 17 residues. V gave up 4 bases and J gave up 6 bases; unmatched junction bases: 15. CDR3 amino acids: CASSIRGTGERTSEAFF. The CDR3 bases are TGTGCCAGCAGCATCAGGGGGACAGGGGAAAGAACTTCTGAAGCTTTCTTT.

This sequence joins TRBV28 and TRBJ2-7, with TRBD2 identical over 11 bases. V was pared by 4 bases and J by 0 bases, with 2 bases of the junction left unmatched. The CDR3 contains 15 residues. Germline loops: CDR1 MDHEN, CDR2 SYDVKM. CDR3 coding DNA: TGTGCCAGCAGTTCCGGGACTAGCGGCTCCTACGAGCAGTACTTC. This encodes CASSSGTSGSYEQYF.

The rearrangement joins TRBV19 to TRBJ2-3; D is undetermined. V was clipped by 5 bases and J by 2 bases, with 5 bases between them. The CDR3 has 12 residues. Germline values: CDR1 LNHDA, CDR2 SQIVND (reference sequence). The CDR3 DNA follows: TGTGCCAGTAGTCCCAACACAGATACGCAGTATTTT. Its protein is CASSPNTDTQYF.

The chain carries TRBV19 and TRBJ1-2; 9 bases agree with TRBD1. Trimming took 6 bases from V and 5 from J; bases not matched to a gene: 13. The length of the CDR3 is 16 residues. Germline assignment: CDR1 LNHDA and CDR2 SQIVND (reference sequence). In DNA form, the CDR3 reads TGTGCCAGTAGCGCGAGGGGACAGGGAAAAGGGTATGGCTACACCTTC. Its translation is CASSARGQGKGYGYTF.

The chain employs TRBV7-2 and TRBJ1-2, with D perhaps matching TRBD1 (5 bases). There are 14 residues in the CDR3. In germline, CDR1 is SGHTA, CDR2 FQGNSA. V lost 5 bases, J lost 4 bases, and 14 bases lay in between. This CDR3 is CASSRAGLGYGYTF. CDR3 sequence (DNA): TGTGCCAGCAGCCGAGCAGGGTTAGGCTATGGCTACACCTTC.

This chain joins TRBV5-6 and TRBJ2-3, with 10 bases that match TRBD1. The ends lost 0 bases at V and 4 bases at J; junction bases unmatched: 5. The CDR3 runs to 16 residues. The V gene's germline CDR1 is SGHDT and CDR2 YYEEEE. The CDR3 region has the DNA TGTGCCAGCAGCTTGGCTTCGACAGGGGGCGCAGATACGCAGTATTTT. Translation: CASSLASTGGADTQYF. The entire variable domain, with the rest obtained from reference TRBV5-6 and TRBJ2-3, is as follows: DAGVTQSPTHLIKTRGQQVTLRCSPKSGHDTVSWYQQALGQGPQFIFQYYEEEERQRGNFPDRFSGHQFPNYSSELNVNALLLGDSALYLCASSLASTGGADTQYFGPGTRLTVL.

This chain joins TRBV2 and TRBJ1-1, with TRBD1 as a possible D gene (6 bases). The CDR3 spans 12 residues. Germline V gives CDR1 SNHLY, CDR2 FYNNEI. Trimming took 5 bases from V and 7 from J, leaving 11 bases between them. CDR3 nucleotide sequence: TGTGCCAGCAGTCTAGGACAGTTTGAAGCTTTCTTT. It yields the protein CASSLGQFEAFF.

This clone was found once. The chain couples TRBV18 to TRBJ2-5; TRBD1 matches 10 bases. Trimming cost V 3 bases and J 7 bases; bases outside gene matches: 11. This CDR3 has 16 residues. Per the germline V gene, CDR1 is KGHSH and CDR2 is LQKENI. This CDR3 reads CASSPGQGIVVRTQYF. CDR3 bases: TGTGCCAGCTCACCGGGACAGGGGATTGTTGTTAGGACCCAGTACTTC.

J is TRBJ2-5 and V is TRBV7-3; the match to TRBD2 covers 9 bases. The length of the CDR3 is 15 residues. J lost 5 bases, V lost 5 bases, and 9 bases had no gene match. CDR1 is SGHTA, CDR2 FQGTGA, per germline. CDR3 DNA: TGTGCCAGCAGCCCCGCTAGCGGGGCCGGGGAGACCCAGTACTTC. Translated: CASSPASGAGETQYF.

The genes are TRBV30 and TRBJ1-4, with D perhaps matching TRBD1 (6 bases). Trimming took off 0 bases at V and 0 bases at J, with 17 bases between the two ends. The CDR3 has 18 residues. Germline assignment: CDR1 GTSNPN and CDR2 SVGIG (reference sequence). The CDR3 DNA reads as TGTGCCTGGAGTGTAGGACCTGCAGGGGTTGCAACTAATGAAAAACTGTTTTTT. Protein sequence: CAWSVGPAGVATNEKLFF.

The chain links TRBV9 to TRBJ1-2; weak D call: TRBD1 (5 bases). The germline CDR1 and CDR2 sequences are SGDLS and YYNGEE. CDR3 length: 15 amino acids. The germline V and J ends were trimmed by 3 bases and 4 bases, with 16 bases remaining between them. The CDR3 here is CASSGGTFEGYGYTF. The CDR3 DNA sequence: TGTGCCAGCAGCGGCGGGACTTTTGAAGGCTATGGCTACACCTTC.

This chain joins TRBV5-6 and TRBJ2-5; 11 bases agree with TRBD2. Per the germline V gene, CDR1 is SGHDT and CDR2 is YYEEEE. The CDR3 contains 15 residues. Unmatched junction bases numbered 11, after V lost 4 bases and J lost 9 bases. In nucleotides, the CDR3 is TGTGCCAGCAGCCTCGGGACTAGCGGTGCTCGGGCCCAGTACTTC. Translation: CASSLGTSGARAQYF. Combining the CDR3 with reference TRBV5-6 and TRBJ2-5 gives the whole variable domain DAGVTQSPTHLIKTRGQQVTLRCSPKSGHDTVSWYQQALGQGPQFIFQYYEEEERQRGNFPDRFSGHQFPNYSSELNVNALLLGDSALYLCASSLGTSGARAQYFGPGTRLLVL.

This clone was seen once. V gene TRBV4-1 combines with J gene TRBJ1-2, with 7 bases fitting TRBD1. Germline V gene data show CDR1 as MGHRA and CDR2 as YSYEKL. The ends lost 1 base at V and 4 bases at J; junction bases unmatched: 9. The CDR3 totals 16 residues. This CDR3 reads CASSQVSDRRSYGYTF. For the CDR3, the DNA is TGCGCCAGCAGCCAAGTCTCGGACAGGAGGTCCTATGGCTACACCTTC.

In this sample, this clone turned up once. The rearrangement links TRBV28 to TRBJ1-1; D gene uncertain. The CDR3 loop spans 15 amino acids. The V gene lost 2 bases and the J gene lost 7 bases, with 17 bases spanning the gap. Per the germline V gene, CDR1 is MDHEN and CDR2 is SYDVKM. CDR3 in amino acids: CASSLVVSRGSEAFF. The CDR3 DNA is TGTGCCAGCAGTTTAGTTGTATCCCGAGGGAGTGAAGCTTTCTTT.

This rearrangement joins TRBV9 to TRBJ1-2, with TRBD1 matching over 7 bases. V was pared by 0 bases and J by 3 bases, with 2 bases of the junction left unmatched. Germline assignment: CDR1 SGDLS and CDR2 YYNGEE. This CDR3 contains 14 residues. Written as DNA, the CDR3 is TGTGCCAGCAGCGTAGTGGGACAGTACTATGGCTACACCTTC. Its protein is CASSVVGQYYGYTF.

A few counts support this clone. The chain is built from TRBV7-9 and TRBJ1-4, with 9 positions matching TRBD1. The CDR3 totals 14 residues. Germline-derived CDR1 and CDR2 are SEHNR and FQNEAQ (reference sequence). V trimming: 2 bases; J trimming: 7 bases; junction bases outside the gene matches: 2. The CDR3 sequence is CASSLPDRGEKLFF. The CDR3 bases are TGTGCCAGCAGCTTACCGGACAGGGGTGAAAAACTGTTTTTT.

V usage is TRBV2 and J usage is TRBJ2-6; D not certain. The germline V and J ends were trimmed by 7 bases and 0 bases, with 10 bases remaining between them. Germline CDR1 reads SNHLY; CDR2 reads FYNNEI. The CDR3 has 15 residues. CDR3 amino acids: CASKPGPSGANVLTF. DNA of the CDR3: TGTGCCAGCAAACCAGGCCCCTCTGGGGCCAACGTCCTGACTTTC. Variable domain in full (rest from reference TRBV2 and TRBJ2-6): EPEVTQTPSHQVTQMGQEVILRCVPISNHLYFYWYRQILGQKVEFLVSFYNNEISEKSEIFDDQFSVERPDGSNFTLKIRSTKLEDSAMYFCASKPGPSGANVLTFGAGSRLTVL.

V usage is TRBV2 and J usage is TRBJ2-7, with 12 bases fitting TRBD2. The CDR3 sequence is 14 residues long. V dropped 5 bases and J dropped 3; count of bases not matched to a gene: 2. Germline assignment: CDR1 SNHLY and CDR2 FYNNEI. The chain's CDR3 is CASSRTSGVYEQYF. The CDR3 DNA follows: TGTGCCAGCAGTAGGACTAGCGGGGTCTACGAGCAGTACTTC.